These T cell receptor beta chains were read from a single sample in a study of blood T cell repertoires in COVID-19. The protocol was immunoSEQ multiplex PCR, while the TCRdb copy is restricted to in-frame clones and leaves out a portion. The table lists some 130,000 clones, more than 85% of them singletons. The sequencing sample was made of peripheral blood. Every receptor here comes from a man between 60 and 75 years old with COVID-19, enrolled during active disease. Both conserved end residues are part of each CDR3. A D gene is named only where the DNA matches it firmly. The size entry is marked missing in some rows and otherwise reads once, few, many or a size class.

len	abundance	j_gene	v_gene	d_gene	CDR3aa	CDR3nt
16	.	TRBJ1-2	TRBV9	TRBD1	CASSVGGQGDGYGYTF	TGTGCCAGCAGCGTAGGGGGACAGGGAGACGGCTATGGCTACACCTTC
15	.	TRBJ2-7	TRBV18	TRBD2	CASSPRAGGPNEQYF	TGTGCCAGCTCACCACGGGCGGGGGGGCCTAACGAGCAGTACTTC
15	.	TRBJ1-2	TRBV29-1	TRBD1	CSVEDPRDRAFGYTF	TGCAGCGTTGAAGACCCCCGGGACAGGGCCTTTGGCTACACCTTC
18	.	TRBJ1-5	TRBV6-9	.	CASTPMRRPLNSNQPQHF	TGTGCCAGCACACCCATGAGGAGACCCCTCAATTCTAATCAGCCCCAGCATTTT
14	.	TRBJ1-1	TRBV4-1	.	CASSQGTANTEAFF	TGCGCCAGCAGCCAAGGGACAGCGAACACTGAAGCTTTCTTT
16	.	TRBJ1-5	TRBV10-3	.	CAISESWGDSNQPQHF	TGTGCCATCAGTGAGTCGTGGGGGGATAGCAATCAGCCCCAGCATTTT
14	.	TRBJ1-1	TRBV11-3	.	CASSLGSLNTEAFF	TGTGCCAGCAGCTTAGGGAGTTTGAACACTGAAGCTTTCTTT
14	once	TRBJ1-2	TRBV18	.	CASSPGGYNDGYTF	TGTGCCAGCTCACCGGGAGGGTATAATGATGGCTACACCTTC
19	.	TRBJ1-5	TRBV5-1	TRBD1	CASSLRPTGGDLGNQPQHF	TGCGCCAGCAGCTTAAGACCGACAGGGGGGGATTTGGGCAATCAGCCCCAGCATTTT
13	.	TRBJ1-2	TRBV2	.	CARSTSNPYGYTF	TGTGCCAGGAGCACCTCGAACCCCTATGGCTACACCTTC
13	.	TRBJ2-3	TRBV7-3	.	CASSLKKLDTQYF	TGTGCCAGCAGCTTAAAAAAGCTTGATACGCAGTATTTT
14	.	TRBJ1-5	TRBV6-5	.	CASSSVDRVQPQHF	TGTGCCAGCAGTTCCGTCGATAGAGTACAGCCCCAGCATTTT
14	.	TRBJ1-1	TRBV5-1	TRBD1	CASSRGQGNTEAFF	TGCGCCAGCAGCCGAGGACAGGGGAACACTGAAGCTTTCTTT
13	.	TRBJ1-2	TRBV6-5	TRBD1	CASSPTGPYGYTF	TGTGCCAGCAGTCCGACAGGGCCCTATGGCTACACCTTC
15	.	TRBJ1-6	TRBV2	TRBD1	CASKAQGARNSPLHF	TGTGCCAGCAAAGCACAGGGGGCTCGTAATTCACCCCTCCACTTT
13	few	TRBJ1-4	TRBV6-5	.	CAISYNNNEKLFF	TGTGCCATATCATACAACAACAATGAAAAACTGTTTTTT